This is a list of T cell receptor beta chains from one sample in a study of CD8+ T cells in alopecia areata. Profiling relied on immunoSEQ multiplex PCR, and the TCRdb table lists in-frame clones only, not all of them. The data contain 120,000 or so clones, approximately 52% of them seen just once; the ten biggest clones take up almost 30%. The sequences come from CD8+ T cells sorted from blood, collected at week 4, from a patient treated with tofacitinib. Receptors originate from a human donor with alopecia areata. CDR3s include the opening cysteine and the closing phenylalanine or tryptophan. Each record gives: J gene, D gene, clone size, V gene, CDR3 protein, CDR3 DNA. A D gene is named only where the DNA matches it firmly. Clone size is stated in some rows and not others, as once, few, many or a class when expanded.

J gene: TRBJ2-5; D gene: -; clone size: -; V gene: TRBV2; CDR3 protein: CASSSGGFQVVTQYF; CDR3 DNA: TGTGCCAGCAGTAGTGGAGGCTTCCAAGTGGTGACCCAGTACTTC
J gene: TRBJ2-7; D gene: -; clone size: -; V gene: TRBV27; CDR3 protein: CASSENSYEQYF; CDR3 DNA: TGTGCCAGCAGCGAAAACTCCTACGAGCAGTACTTC
J gene: TRBJ1-5; D gene: -; clone size: -; V gene: TRBV15; CDR3 protein: CATREHIGRNQPQHF; CDR3 DNA: TGTGCCACCAGGGAACATATCGGTCGCAATCAGCCCCAGCATTTT
J gene: TRBJ1-1; D gene: -; clone size: -; V gene: TRBV29-1; CDR3 protein: CSVWGGASVPNTEAFF; CDR3 DNA: TGCAGCGTTTGGGGGGGGGCCTCTGTCCCCAACACTGAAGCTTTCTTT
J gene: TRBJ1-6; D gene: -; clone size: -; V gene: TRBV7-9; CDR3 protein: CASSSDSSPGSPLHF; CDR3 DNA: TGTGCCAGCAGCTCGGACAGTTCCCCAGGTTCACCCCTCCACTTT
J gene: TRBJ2-7; D gene: -; clone size: -; V gene: TRBV29-1; CDR3 protein: CSALPEGSYEQYF; CDR3 DNA: TGCAGCGCCCTCCCGGAGGGTTCCTACGAGCAGTACTTC
J gene: TRBJ2-7; D gene: -; clone size: -; V gene: TRBV30; CDR3 protein: CAWSEGGGTYEQYF; CDR3 DNA: TGTGCCTGGAGTGAGGGCGGGGGCACCTACGAGCAGTACTTC
J gene: TRBJ2-7; D gene: -; clone size: -; V gene: TRBV4-1; CDR3 protein: CASSQVGQLLLYF; CDR3 DNA: TGCGCCAGCAGCCAAGTTGGTCAGCTCCTCCTGTACTTC
J gene: TRBJ2-7; D gene: TRBD1; clone size: -; V gene: TRBV30; CDR3 protein: CAWRDRGLYEQYF; CDR3 DNA: TGTGCCTGGAGGGACAGGGGGCTCTACGAGCAGTACTTC
J gene: TRBJ2-7; D gene: -; clone size: -; V gene: TRBV4-1; CDR3 protein: CASSQEEEQYF; CDR3 DNA: TGCGCCAGCAGCCAAGAGGAGGAGCAGTACTTC
J gene: TRBJ2-7; D gene: TRBD1; clone size: once; V gene: TRBV2; CDR3 protein: CASSEGTGPLYEQYF; CDR3 DNA: TGTGCCAGCAGTGAAGGGACAGGGCCCCTCTACGAGCAGTACTTC
J gene: TRBJ1-2; D gene: -; clone size: -; V gene: TRBV29-1; CDR3 protein: CSVESGRLGDGYTF; CDR3 DNA: TGCAGCGTTGAAAGTGGGAGGCTCGGGGATGGCTACACCTTC
J gene: TRBJ2-7; D gene: -; clone size: few; V gene: TRBV29-1; CDR3 protein: CSTNQGHEQYF; CDR3 DNA: TGCAGCACCAATCAGGGGCACGAGCAGTACTTC
J gene: TRBJ2-5; D gene: -; clone size: -; V gene: TRBV28; CDR3 protein: CASNPTQAGMQETQYF; CDR3 DNA: TGTGCCAGCAACCCAACTCAAGCAGGGATGCAAGAGACCCAGTACTTC
J gene: TRBJ1-1; D gene: -; clone size: -; V gene: TRBV2; CDR3 protein: CASSEAYGTEAFF; CDR3 DNA: TGTGCCAGCAGTGAAGCGTACGGTACCGAAGCTTTCTTT
J gene: TRBJ2-2; D gene: -; clone size: -; V gene: TRBV25-1; CDR3 protein: CATLKDTGELFF; CDR3 DNA: TGTGCCACCCTCAAGGACACCGGGGAGCTGTTTTTT
J gene: TRBJ2-7; D gene: -; clone size: -; V gene: TRBV28; CDR3 protein: CASGQFSYEQYF; CDR3 DNA: TGTGCCTCAGGGCAATTCTCCTACGAGCAGTACTTC
J gene: TRBJ1-1; D gene: TRBD1; clone size: -; V gene: TRBV2; CDR3 protein: CASSRRGVNTEAFF; CDR3 DNA: TGTGCCAGCAGCCGCAGGGGGGTGAACACTGAAGCTTTCTTT
J gene: TRBJ2-7; D gene: TRBD1; clone size: once; V gene: TRBV30; CDR3 protein: CAQDPGQGAYEQYF; CDR3 DNA: TGTGCCCAAGACCCGGGACAGGGGGCCTACGAGCAGTACTTC
J gene: TRBJ2-7; D gene: -; clone size: -; V gene: TRBV19; CDR3 protein: CASKLGSGGYEQYF; CDR3 DNA: TGTGCCAGTAAATTGGGGAGTGGAGGCTACGAGCAGTACTTC
J gene: TRBJ2-3; D gene: TRBD2; clone size: -; V gene: TRBV7-2; CDR3 protein: CASSPSSGGGDTQYF; CDR3 DNA: TGTGCCAGCAGCCCCTCTAGCGGGGGCGGAGATACGCAGTATTTT
J gene: TRBJ2-5; D gene: TRBD2; clone size: once; V gene: TRBV28; CDR3 protein: CASSSEAGEMETQYF; CDR3 DNA: TGTGCCAGCAGTTCCGAGGCGGGGGAGATGGAGACCCAGTACTTC
J gene: TRBJ2-7; D gene: -; clone size: -; V gene: TRBV6-5; CDR3 protein: CASSYSGAQTEQYF; CDR3 DNA: TGTGCCAGCAGTTACTCGGGGGCGCAGACAGAGCAGTACTTC
J gene: TRBJ2-1; D gene: TRBD2; clone size: -; V gene: TRBV29-1; CDR3 protein: CSVEAAGENSYNEQFF; CDR3 DNA: TGCAGCGTTGAGGCGGCGGGGGAAAACTCCTACAATGAGCAGTTCTTC
J gene: TRBJ2-1; D gene: TRBD2; clone size: -; V gene: TRBV13; CDR3 protein: CASSARGVDSYNEQFF; CDR3 DNA: TGTGCCAGCAGCGCCCGGGGGGTCGACTCCTACAATGAGCAGTTCTTC
J gene: TRBJ1-2; D gene: TRBD1; clone size: -; V gene: TRBV27; CDR3 protein: CASSSDGTGHYGYTF; CDR3 DNA: TGTGCCAGCAGTTCCGACGGGACAGGTCACTATGGCTACACCTTC
J gene: TRBJ2-1; D gene: -; clone size: -; V gene: TRBV5-1; CDR3 protein: CASSLGVDEQFF; CDR3 DNA: TGCGCCAGCAGCTTGGGGGTTGATGAGCAGTTCTTC
J gene: TRBJ1-1; D gene: -; clone size: -; V gene: TRBV29-1; CDR3 protein: CSVREGVTEAFF; CDR3 DNA: TGCAGCGTTAGGGAGGGGGTCACTGAAGCTTTCTTT
J gene: TRBJ1-4; D gene: -; clone size: -; V gene: TRBV9; CDR3 protein: CASSDGLGDEKLFF; CDR3 DNA: TGTGCCAGCAGCGACGGATTGGGGGATGAAAAACTGTTTTTT
J gene: TRBJ2-7; D gene: -; clone size: -; V gene: TRBV23-1; CDR3 protein: CASSQQGQLHFHEQYF; CDR3 DNA: TGCGCCAGCAGTCAACAGGGACAACTCCATTTCCACGAGCAGTACTTC
J gene: TRBJ2-7; D gene: -; clone size: -; V gene: TRBV4-2; CDR3 protein: CASSQGLLSYEQYF; CDR3 DNA: TGTGCCAGCAGCCAAGGGCTCCTCTCCTACGAGCAGTACTTC
J gene: TRBJ2-2; D gene: -; clone size: few; V gene: TRBV30; CDR3 protein: CAWSEGLQDTGELFF; CDR3 DNA: TGTGCCTGGAGTGAAGGGCTGCAGGACACCGGGGAGCTGTTTTTT
J gene: TRBJ1-1; D gene: TRBD1; clone size: -; V gene: TRBV4-1; CDR3 protein: CASSQAAGGVAEAFF; CDR3 DNA: TGCGCCAGCAGCCAAGCCGCAGGGGGGGTAGCTGAAGCTTTCTTT
J gene: TRBJ1-5; D gene: -; clone size: -; V gene: TRBV7-9; CDR3 protein: CASSLGVSNQPQHF; CDR3 DNA: TGTGCCAGCAGCTTGGGGGTTAGCAATCAGCCCCAGCATTTT
J gene: TRBJ2-5; D gene: -; clone size: -; V gene: TRBV25-1; CDR3 protein: CASIGPGLQKETQYF; CDR3 DNA: TGTGCCAGCATAGGACCGGGACTCCAAAAAGAGACCCAGTACTTC
J gene: TRBJ1-5; D gene: -; clone size: -; V gene: TRBV7-9; CDR3 protein: CASSLGGANQPQHF; CDR3 DNA: TGTGCCAGCAGCTTAGGGGGGGCCAATCAGCCCCAGCATTTT
J gene: TRBJ1-3; D gene: -; clone size: -; V gene: TRBV29-1; CDR3 protein: CSVLTVSGNTIYF; CDR3 DNA: TGCAGCGTCCTGACAGTCTCTGGAAACACCATATATTTT
J gene: TRBJ2-7; D gene: TRBD2; clone size: few; V gene: TRBV30; CDR3 protein: CAWSGTSSDEQYF; CDR3 DNA: TGTGCCTGGAGTGGGACTAGCAGCGACGAGCAGTACTTC
J gene: TRBJ2-6; D gene: -; clone size: -; V gene: TRBV15; CDR3 protein: CATSRGAGANVLTF; CDR3 DNA: TGTGCCACCAGCAGGGGGGCTGGGGCCAACGTCCTGACTTTC
J gene: TRBJ1-2; D gene: TRBD1; clone size: -; V gene: TRBV5-6; CDR3 protein: CASSSADRGTRGYTF; CDR3 DNA: TGTGCCAGCAGCTCCGCGGACAGGGGGACGAGGGGCTACACCTTC
J gene: TRBJ1-1; D gene: -; clone size: -; V gene: TRBV30; CDR3 protein: CAWRMNTEAFF; CDR3 DNA: TGTGCCTGGAGGATGAACACTGAAGCTTTCTTT
J gene: TRBJ2-2; D gene: -; clone size: -; V gene: TRBV7-7; CDR3 protein: CASSLALAQQGYTGELFF; CDR3 DNA: TGTGCTAGCAGCTTAGCGCTAGCTCAACAGGGATACACCGGGGAGCTGTTTTTT
J gene: TRBJ1-5; D gene: -; clone size: -; V gene: TRBV27; CDR3 protein: CASSLGGRPSDQPQHF; CDR3 DNA: TGTGCCAGCAGTCTGGGGGGACGCCCTTCGGATCAGCCCCAGCATTTT
J gene: TRBJ1-5; D gene: -; clone size: -; V gene: TRBV15; CDR3 protein: CATSGGAGNQPQHF; CDR3 DNA: TGTGCCACCAGCGGGGGGGCTGGCAATCAGCCCCAGCATTTT
J gene: TRBJ1-1; D gene: -; clone size: few; V gene: TRBV4-1; CDR3 protein: CASSHQQGKYTEAFF; CDR3 DNA: TGCGCCAGCAGCCATCAACAGGGAAAGTACACTGAAGCTTTCTTT